These 18 T cell receptor beta chains originate from one sample sequenced in a study of OX40 agonist ivuxolimab in advanced cancers. Measured with immunoSEQ multiplex PCR; TCRdb has only the in-frame clones, and not every one. This table has more than 30,000 clones, roughly 84% appearing once. Specimen: CD4+ or CD8+ T cells sorted from blood, collected in a trial of the OX40 agonist ivuxolimab. These receptors were obtained from an adult with an advanced solid tumor such as melanoma, head and neck, liver or kidney cancer.

This clone was found a few times. The chain carries TRBV4-1 and TRBJ2-1; 7 bases align to TRBD2. Losses at the gene ends were 1 base for V and 4 bases for J; bases not matched to a gene: 7. This CDR3 is 16 amino acids long. Germline values: CDR1 MGHRA, CDR2 YSYEKL. In DNA, the CDR3 is TGCGCCAGCAGCCAAGGACGGGGGGAGGGGTACAATGAGCAGTTCTTC. It is translated as CASSQGRGEGYNEQFF.

This clone was counted only a few times. The CDR3 loop is CASGFGPGENTEAFF. The CDR3 DNA reads as TGTGCTAGTGGTTTCGGACCGGGCGAGAACACTGAAGCTTTCTTT. The V call is TRBV12-5, the J call TRBJ1-1; no definite D call. From germline, CDR1 is LGHNT and CDR2 FRNRAP. The CDR3 covers 15 residues. Trimming pared 3 bases from V and 1 base from J, leaving 12 bases between.

This clone turned up a few times. This chain joins TRBV13 and TRBJ1-1; 8 nucleotides agree with TRBD1. The CDR3 spans 15 residues. CDR1 PRHDT and CDR2 FYEKMQ come from the germline V gene (reference sequence). The V gene end was trimmed by 4 bases and the J gene end by 0 bases; junction bases not matched to a gene: 4. CDR3 in amino acids: CASSYRDRLNTEAFF. CDR3 nucleotide sequence: TGTGCCAGCAGCTACCGGGACAGGTTGAACACTGAAGCTTTCTTT.

V gene TRBV6-5 combines with J gene TRBJ2-5; perhaps TRBD1 as D (6 bases). This CDR3 is 13 amino acids long. V dropped 6 bases and J dropped 2 bases, with 10 bases sitting between them. Germline loops: CDR1 MNHEY, CDR2 SVGAGI. CDR3 protein: CASSSGVQETQYF. Written as DNA, the CDR3 is TGTGCCAGCAGCTCAGGGGTACAAGAGACCCAGTACTTC.

The genes are TRBV5-1 and TRBJ1-2, with D perhaps TRBD1 (5 bases). The V gene lost 2 bases and the J gene lost 7 bases, with 18 bases spanning the gap. CDR1 is SGHRS, CDR2 YFSETQ, per germline. The CDR3 is 15 amino acids. CDR3 protein: CASSFGGTDFTGYTF. The CDR3 region has the DNA TGCGCCAGCAGCTTTGGAGGGACGGACTTCACTGGCTACACCTTC.

The chain links TRBV7-9 to TRBJ2-1; maybe TRBD1 (5 bases). Germline CDR1 SEHNR, CDR2 FQNEAQ (reference sequence). Trimming pared 6 bases from V and 2 bases from J, leaving 11 bases between. The CDR3 runs 14 residues. The CDR3 sequence is CASRNSGTYNEQFF. In nucleotides, the CDR3 is TGTGCCAGCAGGAATTCAGGGACCTACAATGAGCAGTTCTTC.

The chain employs TRBV4-1 and TRBJ2-7, with 8 bases matching TRBD1. With 4 bases clipped from V and 6 bases from J, the junction kept 5 bases outside the gene matches. Germline V gene data show CDR1 as MGHRA and CDR2 as YSYEKL. This CDR3 spans 13 amino acids. The CDR3 loop reads CASSLGQGLEQYF. The CDR3 bases are TGCGCCAGCAGCCTAGGACAGGGCCTCGAGCAGTACTTC.

The CDR3 here is CASSLQAMNTEAFF. In DNA form, the CDR3 reads TGTGCCAGCAGCTTACAGGCAATGAACACTGAAGCTTTCTTT. The chain employs TRBV5-4 and TRBJ1-1; D is possibly TRBD1 (5 bases). The V end lost 2 bases, the J end lost 0 bases, and 8 bases lay between the germline ends. Per the germline V gene, CDR1 is SGHNT and CDR2 is YYREEE (reference sequence). This CDR3 region has 14 residues. Filled out from reference TRBV5-4 and TRBJ1-1, the complete variable domain reads ETGVTQSPTHLIKTRGQQVTLRCSSQSGHNTVSWYQQALGQGPQFIFQYYREEENGRGNFPPRFSGLQFPNYSSELNVNALELDDSALYLCASSLQAMNTEAFFGQGTRLTVV.

This sequence joins TRBV7-8 and TRBJ1-3; D may be TRBD1 (6 bases). Germline CDR1 reads SGHVS; CDR2 reads FQNEAQ. Deletions cut 5 bases from V and 2 bases from J, with 16 bases between. The CDR3 consists of 16 residues. The DNA for the CDR3 is TGTGCCAGCAGCCCCTTGACAGGAGGAACTGGAAACACCATATATTTT. This gives the protein CASSPLTGGTGNTIYF. Supplemented by reference TRBV7-8 and TRBJ1-3, the full variable domain reads GAGVSQSPRYKVAKRGQDVALRCDPISGHVSLFWYQQALGQGPEFLTYFQNEAQLDKSGLPSDRFFAERPEGSVSTLKIQRTQQEDSAVYLCASSPLTGGTGNTIYFGEGSWLTVV.

This clone occurred a few times. The rearrangement links TRBV29-1 to TRBJ2-3, with 7 bases lining up with TRBD1. The junction had 0 bases not matched to a gene; V was cut back by 0 bases and J by 0 bases. The CDR3 covers 14 residues. Per germline, CDR1 SQVTM and CDR2 ANQGSEA. The CDR3 nucleotides read TGCAGCGTTGAAGACAGGGGGAGCACAGATACGCAGTATTTT. Encoded protein: CSVEDRGSTDTQYF.

The J gene is TRBJ2-3, the V gene TRBV7-9; TRBD2 aligns across 10 bases. This CDR3 contains 19 residues. CDR1 and CDR2 from the germline V gene are SEHNR and FQNEAQ (reference sequence). V dropped 0 bases and J dropped 2; count of bases not matched to a gene: 11. CDR3 sequence (DNA): TGTGCCAGCAGCTTAGCGCCAGCGGGGGGGCCTGGAAACACAGATACGCAGTATTTT. Residues: CASSLAPAGGPGNTDTQYF.

The V gene is TRBV25-1, the J gene TRBJ2-7; D gene uncertain. The CDR3 totals 11 residues. Germline V gene data show CDR1 as MGHDK and CDR2 as SYGVNS. Deletions cut 3 bases from V and 4 bases from J, with 4 bases between. The CDR3 sequence: CASSDRYEQYF. In DNA, the CDR3 is TGTGCCAGCAGTGACAGGTACGAGCAGTACTTC.

This chain links TRBV30 with TRBJ2-6; D is unclear. V lost 1 base to trimming and J lost 2 bases, with 3 bases between them. CDR3 length: 13 amino acids. Germline-derived CDR1 and CDR2 are GTSNPN and SVGIG (reference sequence). In DNA form, the CDR3 reads TGTGCCTGGAGTGGGACTGGGGCCAACGTCCTGACTTTC. It specifies CAWSGTGANVLTF.

J is TRBJ1-1 and V is TRBV11-2; the D is unclear. The CDR3 spans 16 residues. Germline loops: CDR1 SGHAT, CDR2 FQNNGV. V was cut by 6 bases and J by 1 base, with 18 bases left in between. The CDR3 reads CASRTRDGRANTEAFF. In DNA, the CDR3 is TGTGCCAGCAGGACTAGGGATGGACGGGCGAACACTGAAGCTTTCTTT.

The CDR3 loop reads CASSPGTSTTEAFF. CDR3 coding DNA: TGTGCCAGCAGCCCTGGGACCTCGACCACTGAAGCTTTCTTT. The rearrangement joins TRBV5-4 to TRBJ1-1; weak D call: TRBD1 (5 bases). Germline values: CDR1 SGHNT, CDR2 YYREEE (reference sequence). V dropped 4 bases and J dropped 4 bases, with 14 bases sitting between them. The CDR3 loop spans 14 amino acids.

The gene calls are TRBV19 and TRBJ1-2; a possible D gene is TRBD1 (5 bases). The CDR3 extends over 14 amino acids. V was pared by 6 bases and J by 4 bases, with 15 bases between. The V gene's germline CDR1 is LNHDA and CDR2 SQIVND (reference sequence). Written as DNA, the CDR3 is TGTGCCAGTAGGCCCCCGGACATCCCCTATGGCTACACCTTC. Its translation is CASRPPDIPYGYTF.

This clone was seen only a few times. The J gene is TRBJ1-2, the V gene TRBV11-2; TRBD1 matches at 9 bases. Germline assignment: CDR1 SGHAT and CDR2 FQNNGV. CDR3 length equals 14 residues. Trimming at V came to 0 bases and at J to 7 bases, leaving 3 bases not matched to a gene. This CDR3 is CASSLDGTGFGYTF. The DNA of the CDR3 is TGTGCCAGCAGCTTAGATGGGACAGGGTTTGGCTACACCTTC.

The rearrangement joins TRBV10-3 to TRBJ1-2; possibly TRBD1 for D (6 bases). The germline CDR1 and CDR2 sequences are ENHRY and SYGVKD. CDR3 length: 14 residues. The ends were cut back, 6 bases at V and 4 bases at J, with 15 bases in the middle. The CDR3 spells CAISPQGEVYGYTF. The CDR3 nucleotides are TGTGCCATCAGCCCACAGGGTGAAGTCTATGGCTACACCTTC.